This T cell receptor (beta chain) is drawn from a study of OX40 agonist ivuxolimab in advanced cancers. Study findings and constraints: Expanded clones belonging to CD8+ T cells outnumbered, on average, those of CD4+. Researchers did not determine the expanded peripheral T cells' antigen specificity.

A remark on this clone: What it binds is not known.

CDR1 and CDR2 (germline): LNHDA, SQIVND (reference sequence). The CDR3 sequence is 15 residues long. J lost 0 bases, V lost 6 bases, and 6 bases had no gene match. This table comes from immunoSEQ multiplex PCR, and its TCRdb copy is limited to in-frame clones, with some not included. The table includes over 100,000 clones, over 75% detected once. Sequencing was performed on CD4+ or CD8+ T cells sorted from blood, taken in a trial of the OX40 agonist ivuxolimab. The chain employs TRBV19 and TRBJ2-7, with 9 nucleotides matching TRBD1. This TCR derives from an adult with an advanced solid tumor such as melanoma, head and neck, liver or kidney cancer. Here the CDR3 DNA reads TGTGCCAGTAGGCCACCGGGACAGGGCTCCTACGAGCAGTACTTC. It encodes CASRPPGQGSYEQYF. Based on the CDR3 plus reference TRBV19 and TRBJ2-7, the full variable domain is DGGITQSPKYLFRKEGQNVTLSCEQNLNHDAMYWYRQDPGQGLRLIYYSQIVNDFQKGDIAEGYSVSREKKESFPLTVTSAQKNPTAFYLCASRPPGQGSYEQYFGPGTRLTVT.